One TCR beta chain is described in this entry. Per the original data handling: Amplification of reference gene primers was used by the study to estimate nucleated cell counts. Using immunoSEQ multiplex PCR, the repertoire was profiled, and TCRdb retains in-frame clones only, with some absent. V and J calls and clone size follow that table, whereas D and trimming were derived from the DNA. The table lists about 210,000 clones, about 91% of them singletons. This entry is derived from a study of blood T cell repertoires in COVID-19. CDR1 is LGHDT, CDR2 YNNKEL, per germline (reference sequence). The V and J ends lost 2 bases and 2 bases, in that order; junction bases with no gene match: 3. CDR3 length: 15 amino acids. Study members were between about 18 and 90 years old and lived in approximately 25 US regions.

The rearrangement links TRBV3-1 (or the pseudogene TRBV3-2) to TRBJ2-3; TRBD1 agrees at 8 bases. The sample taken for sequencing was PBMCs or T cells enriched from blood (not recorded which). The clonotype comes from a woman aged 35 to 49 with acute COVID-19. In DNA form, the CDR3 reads TGTGCCAGCAGCCAACGGGACAGGCACACAGATACGCAGTATTTT. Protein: CASSQRDRHTDTQYF.